A single sample gave rise to the 30 T cell receptor beta chains below, sequenced in a study of T cell responses to AZD1222 COVID-19 vaccine. Measured with immunoSEQ multiplex PCR; TCRdb has only the in-frame clones, and not every one. Here the sample spans roughly 130,000 clones, about nine tenths being singletons. The source was peripheral blood, collected on day 0 of AZD1222 vaccination. Source of these receptors: an adult in good health.

The chain has TRBV18 and TRBJ2-7, with no clear D. The CDR3 totals 13 residues. CDR1 KGHSH and CDR2 LQKENI come from the germline V gene. Between the trimmed V and J ends, which lost 3 bases and 8 bases, there was a span of 14 bases. This CDR3 is CASSPTGVPKQYF. Here the CDR3 DNA reads TGTGCCAGCTCACCTACTGGGGTCCCAAAGCAGTACTTC.

This chain joins TRBV28 and TRBJ2-2; perhaps TRBD1 as D (6 bases). Trimming stripped 5 bases from V and 1 base from J, with 8 bases between. There are 14 residues in the CDR3. From germline, CDR1 is MDHEN and CDR2 SYDVKM. CDR3 nucleotide sequence: TGTGCCAGCAGTCTGGGACAGAACACCGGGGAGCTGTTTTTT. Residues: CASSLGQNTGELFF.

This chain joins TRBV7-2 and TRBJ1-4; 7 bases are a match to TRBD1. Germline lookup yields CDR1 SGHTA and CDR2 FQGNSA. The length of the CDR3 is 17 residues. Unmatched junction bases numbered 13, after V lost 4 bases and J lost 5 bases. CDR3 in amino acids: CASSSPLGSGQNEKLFF. The CDR3 bases are TGTGCCAGCAGCTCACCCCTGGGGTCGGGACAGAATGAAAAACTGTTTTTT.

To note about this clone: Additional DNA sequences in this sample encode the identical CDR3. The chain is built from TRBV12-3 or TRBV12-4 and TRBJ2-7, with 7 bases fitting TRBD1. This CDR3 is built from 13 residues. Trimming at V came to 3 bases and at J to 2 bases, leaving 1 base not matched to a gene. Here the CDR3 reads CASSLGQTYEQYF. CDR3 nucleotide sequence: TGTGCCAGCAGTTTGGGACAGACCTACGAGCAGTACTTC.

J is TRBJ2-1 and V is TRBV5-4; no firm D call. Between the trimmed V and J ends, which lost 0 bases and 6 bases, there was a span of 7 bases. The CDR3 length is 13 residues. CDR1 is SGHNT and CDR2 is YYREEE in the germline V gene (reference sequence). The chain's CDR3 is CASSLAGLNEQFF. DNA for the CDR3: TGTGCCAGCAGCTTGGCCGGCCTCAATGAGCAGTTCTTC.

This sequence joins TRBV27 and TRBJ1-5; perhaps TRBD1 as D (6 bases). There are 12 residues in the CDR3. V was cut by 8 bases and J by 2 bases, with 7 bases left in between. Germline V gives CDR1 MNHEY, CDR2 SMNVEV (reference sequence). CDR3 sequence (DNA): TGTGCCAGCCGACAGGGCAATCAGCCCCAGCATTTT. It specifies CASRQGNQPQHF.

The chain uses TRBV28 and TRBJ2-2, with 9 positions matching TRBD2. The CDR3 contains 16 residues. Germline CDR1 is MDHEN and CDR2 is SYDVKM. Unmatched junction bases numbered 8, after V lost 5 bases and J lost 4 bases. CDR3 bases: TGTGCCAGCAGTCCCGCGGCGGGAGGGGCCACCGGGGAGCTGTTTTTT. Its protein is CASSPAAGGATGELFF.

The rearrangement joins TRBV28 to TRBJ2-2; 10 bases line up with TRBD2. Germline V CDR1 and CDR2: MDHEN, SYDVKM. The CDR3 is 16 residues long. Germline trimming cut 5 bases from V and 2 bases from J; bases unmatched to any gene: 5. CDR3 protein: CASSQLAGYNTGELFF. The CDR3 DNA is TGTGCCAGCAGTCAACTAGCGGGGTATAACACCGGGGAGCTGTTTTTT.

The chain employs TRBV3-1 (or the pseudogene TRBV3-2) and TRBJ1-2, with D tentatively TRBD1 (5 bases). V lost 3 bases and J 8 bases, leaving 13 bases between the germline ends. The CDR3 extends over 13 amino acids. Germline CDR1 reads LGHDT; CDR2 reads YNNKEL (reference sequence). The CDR3 reads CASSQGGREGYTF. Written as DNA, the CDR3 is TGTGCCAGCAGCCAGGGGGGACGGGAAGGCTACACCTTC.

The chain's CDR3 is CASKNSQLTPLHF. The CDR3 coding sequence is TGTGCCAGCAAAAACAGCCAGCTAACACCCCTCCACTTT. This chain uses TRBV12-3 or TRBV12-4 with TRBJ1-6; D gene ambiguous. Trimming took off 7 bases at V and 11 bases at J, with 15 bases between the two ends. The CDR3 loop spans 13 amino acids.

The chain combines TRBV30 with TRBJ1-5, with D possibly matching TRBD1 (5 bases). CDR3 length equals 13 residues. V gave up 0 bases and J gave up 5 bases, with 8 bases separating them. Germline-derived CDR1 and CDR2 are GTSNPN and SVGIG (reference sequence). DNA of the CDR3: TGTGCCTGGAGTGTGGGGGTGTATCAGCCCCAGCATTTT. This sequence encodes CAWSVGVYQPQHF.

In nucleotides, the CDR3 is TGTGCCACCAGCAGAGTGAGTTTCTCTGGGGCCAACGTCCTGACTTTC. Translating gives CATSRVSFSGANVLTF. The chain joins TRBV15 to TRBJ2-6; D not resolved. The V gene lost 1 base and the J gene lost 0 bases, with 7 bases spanning the gap. CDR1 is LNHNV, CDR2 YYDKDF, per germline (reference sequence). The CDR3 contains 16 residues.

The V call is TRBV27, the J call TRBJ1-5; D unclear. There are 12 residues in the CDR3. Germline-derived CDR1 and CDR2 are MNHEY and SMNVEV (reference sequence). V lost 4 bases to trimming and J lost 8 bases, with 9 bases between them. CDR3 bases: TGTGCCAGCAGTTCCCCCGGAGAGCCCCAGCATTTT. Protein product: CASSSPGEPQHF.

This chain connects TRBV10-3 to TRBJ2-3; 14 positions agree with TRBD2. V gave up 6 bases and J gave up 4 bases; unmatched junction bases: 0. There are 14 residues in the CDR3. Germline V gene data show CDR1 as ENHRY and CDR2 as SYGVKD. The CDR3 sequence: CAIRTSGGADTQYF. The CDR3 DNA is TGTGCCATCAGGACTAGCGGGGGGGCAGATACGCAGTATTTT.

The chain employs TRBV19 and TRBJ1-6; 10 positions match TRBD1. With V trimmed by 5 bases and J by 10 bases, 5 bases remained unmatched. Germline CDR1 LNHDA, CDR2 SQIVND (reference sequence). The CDR3 covers 14 residues. Here the CDR3 DNA reads TGTGCCAGTAGTTCCGGACAGGGGGTATCACCCCTCCACTTT. This sequence encodes CASSSGQGVSPLHF.

The chain has TRBV5-1 and TRBJ1-2, with D tentatively TRBD1 (6 bases). The V gene lost 0 bases and the J gene lost 7 bases, with 10 bases spanning the gap. CDR1 and CDR2 (germline): SGHRS, YFSETQ. The CDR3 runs to 13 residues. The CDR3 region has the DNA TGCGCCAGCAGCTTGGAGGGGGTGAGTGGCTACACCTTC. As protein: CASSLEGVSGYTF.

The rearrangement joins TRBV27 to TRBJ2-7; 9 positions match TRBD1. Germline V gene sequence: CDR1 MNHEY, CDR2 SMNVEV (reference sequence). V lost 7 bases to trimming and J lost 7 bases; unmatched junction nucleotides: 11. This CDR3 spans 14 amino acids. Here the CDR3 DNA reads TGTGCCAGCACCCGACAGGGGGGGTCGGGAGAGCAGTACTTC. Amino acids: CASTRQGGSGEQYF.

The rearrangement links TRBV27 to TRBJ1-2; D might be TRBD1 (6 bases). V was clipped by 5 bases and J by 7 bases, with 23 bases between them. This CDR3 spans 16 amino acids. Germline CDR1 and CDR2: MNHEY and SMNVEV (reference sequence). The CDR3 nucleotides are TGTGCCAGCAGTATTACCTGGACAGAACCAACGGGTGGCTACACCTTC. The encoded protein is CASSITWTEPTGGYTF.

CDR3 nucleotides: TGTGCCAGCAGTTGGGACAGGGGACACGGGGAGCTGTTTTTT. Translation: CASSWDRGHGELFF. V is TRBV7-2 and J is TRBJ2-2; TRBD1 agrees at 10 bases. Trimming removed 6 bases from V and 7 bases from J; junction bases left unmatched: 5. Germline values: CDR1 SGHTA, CDR2 FQGNSA. This CDR3 contains 14 residues.

V usage is TRBV7-8 and J usage is TRBJ2-7; 10 positions agree with TRBD1. Germline trimming cut 1 base from V and 6 bases from J; bases unmatched to any gene: 3. This CDR3 spans 14 amino acids. Germline CDR1 and CDR2: SGHVS and FQNEAQ. The CDR3: CASSLETGGAEQYF. CDR3 DNA: TGTGCCAGCAGCTTAGAGACAGGGGGCGCCGAGCAGTACTTC.

The CDR3 spells CASSWGVNTEAFF. The CDR3 DNA is TGTGCCAGCAGTTGGGGCGTGAACACTGAAGCTTTCTTT. The chain recombines TRBV6-5 with TRBJ1-1, with D possibly being TRBD1 (5 bases). Germline-derived CDR1 and CDR2 are MNHEY and SVGAGI. This CDR3 comprises 13 residues. V gave up 4 bases and J gave up 0 bases, with 6 bases separating them.

This sequence joins TRBV7-8 and TRBJ1-4; 8 nucleotides match TRBD1. V lost 1 base, J lost 8 bases, and 6 bases stayed unmatched. Germline V lookup: CDR1 SGHVS, CDR2 FQNEAQ. This CDR3 region has 15 residues. The chain's CDR3 is CASSLVDRALEKLFF. DNA for the CDR3: TGTGCCAGCAGCTTAGTGGACAGGGCCCTGGAAAAACTGTTTTTT.

The V gene is TRBV3-1 (or the pseudogene TRBV3-2), the J gene TRBJ1-4, with D unresolved. The ends were cut back, 1 base at V and 8 bases at J, with 8 bases in the middle. The germline V gene has CDR1 LGHDT and CDR2 YNNKEL (reference sequence). There are 13 residues in the CDR3. The CDR3 sequence is CASSQGRWEKLFF. CDR3 DNA sequence: TGTGCCAGCAGCCAAGGGCGATGGGAAAAACTGTTTTTT.

The chain is built from TRBV24-1 and TRBJ2-2, with 10 bases lining up with TRBD1. The CDR3 has 18 residues. Trimming removed 3 bases from V and 3 bases from J; junction bases left unmatched: 9. From germline, CDR1 is KGHDR and CDR2 SFDVKD. CDR3 region: CATSDPTGGLGYTGELFF. The CDR3 region has the DNA TGTGCCACCAGTGATCCGACAGGGGGCCTAGGTTACACCGGGGAGCTGTTTTTT.

The rearrangement joins TRBV4-1 to TRBJ2-7; a weak D match, TRBD1 (5 bases). Germline values: CDR1 MGHRA, CDR2 YSYEKL. V dropped 3 bases and J dropped 0 bases, with 18 bases sitting between them. The CDR3 length is 17 residues. The chain's CDR3 is CASSHQATDIISYEQYF. The DNA of the CDR3 is TGCGCCAGCAGCCACCAAGCGACGGACATAATCTCCTACGAGCAGTACTTC.

This chain connects TRBV5-4 to TRBJ1-1, with D uncertain. The CDR3 length is 14 residues. The germline V gene has CDR1 SGHNT and CDR2 YYREEE (reference sequence). Trimming pared 1 base from V and 1 base from J, leaving 8 bases between. The CDR3 is CASSLPGSNTEAFF. The CDR3 nucleotides are TGTGCCAGCAGCTTGCCAGGCTCGAACACTGAAGCTTTCTTT. The whole variable domain, remainder taken from reference TRBV5-4 and TRBJ1-1, is ETGVTQSPTHLIKTRGQQVTLRCSSQSGHNTVSWYQQALGQGPQFIFQYYREEENGRGNFPPRFSGLQFPNYSSELNVNALELDDSALYLCASSLPGSNTEAFFGQGTRLTVV.

This sequence joins TRBV14 and TRBJ1-2; 7 bases fit TRBD1. CDR1 and CDR2 (germline): SGHDN, FVKESK. V trimming: 5 bases; J trimming: 2 bases; junction bases outside the gene matches: 8. This CDR3 is built from 15 residues. The CDR3 DNA sequence: TGTGCCAGCAGCGACTCCCAGGGACAGAACTATGGCTACACCTTC. It specifies CASSDSQGQNYGYTF.

The CDR3 protein is CASSSARAPLVYEQYF. DNA of the CDR3: TGTGCCAGCAGCTCCGCCCGGGCTCCACTCGTCTACGAGCAGTACTTC. V is TRBV7-8 and J is TRBJ2-7; unclear D gene. Per germline, CDR1 SGHVS and CDR2 FQNEAQ. The CDR3 is 16 residues long. Trimming removed 4 bases at V and 3 bases at J, with 19 bases between. The variable domain in full, with the rest retrieved from reference TRBV7-8 and TRBJ2-7, is GAGVSQSPRYKVAKRGQDVALRCDPISGHVSLFWYQQALGQGPEFLTYFQNEAQLDKSGLPSDRFFAERPEGSVSTLKIQRTQQEDSAVYLCASSSARAPLVYEQYFGPGTRLTVT.

The chain combines TRBV7-8 with TRBJ1-2; TRBD1 might be the D (5 bases). V lost 5 bases to trimming and J lost 4 bases, with 11 bases between them. CDR3 length: 13 amino acids. Germline values: CDR1 SGHVS, CDR2 FQNEAQ. CDR3 coding DNA: TGTGCCAGCAGCCAGAGGGACCTCTATGGCTACACCTTC. The encoded protein is CASSQRDLYGYTF. Using reference TRBV7-8 and TRBJ1-2 for the parts outside the CDR3, the full variable domain is GAGVSQSPRYKVAKRGQDVALRCDPISGHVSLFWYQQALGQGPEFLTYFQNEAQLDKSGLPSDRFFAERPEGSVSTLKIQRTQQEDSAVYLCASSQRDLYGYTFGSGTRLTVV.

The V and J genes are TRBV27 and TRBJ2-7, with 16 bases matching TRBD2. This CDR3 has 15 residues. Germline values: CDR1 MNHEY, CDR2 SMNVEV (reference sequence). This CDR3 is CASGTSGGALYEQYF. Written as DNA, the CDR3 is TGTGCATCGGGGACTAGCGGGGGGGCCCTCTACGAGCAGTACTTC.